The TCR beta chain described here comes from a study of blood T cells in healthy people across ages. Study findings and constraints: Diversity was estimated from one million T cells, and these estimates were considered underestimates.

Between the trimmed V and J ends, which lost 0 bases and 2 bases, there was a span of 12 bases. The CDR3 has 16 residues. Germline values: CDR1 SGHTA, CDR2 FQGNSA. The second PCR ran about 6 to 12 cycles with a sample-barcoded 5' primer and J-beta primers. TCRdb called the 5' RACE reads again in MiXCR, with one record for every CDR3 protein. Among about 1.1 million distinct CDR3 sequences listed, around two fifths were seen once. About this clonotype: Its antigen is currently unknown.

The sequenced material came from blood. The receptor comes from a man between 18 and 35 years old in good health. The chain recombines TRBV7-2 with TRBJ2-3; D may be TRBD1 (7 bases). The CDR3 region has the DNA TGTGCCAGCAGCTTAGCGACAGGGACTGTCACAGATACGCAGTATTTT. This translates into CASSLATGTVTDTQYF.